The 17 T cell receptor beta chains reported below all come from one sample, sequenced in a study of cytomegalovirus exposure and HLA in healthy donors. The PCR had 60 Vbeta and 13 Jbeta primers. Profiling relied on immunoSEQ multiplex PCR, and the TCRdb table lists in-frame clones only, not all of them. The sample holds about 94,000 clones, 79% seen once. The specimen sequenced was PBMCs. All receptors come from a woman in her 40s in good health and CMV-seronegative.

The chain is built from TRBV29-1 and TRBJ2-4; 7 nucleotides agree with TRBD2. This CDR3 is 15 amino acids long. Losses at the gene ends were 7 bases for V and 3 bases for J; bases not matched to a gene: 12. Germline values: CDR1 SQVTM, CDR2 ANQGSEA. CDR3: CSALPTRDYKNIQYF. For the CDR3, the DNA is TGCAGCGCTTTACCTACTCGGGACTACAAAAACATTCAGTACTTC.

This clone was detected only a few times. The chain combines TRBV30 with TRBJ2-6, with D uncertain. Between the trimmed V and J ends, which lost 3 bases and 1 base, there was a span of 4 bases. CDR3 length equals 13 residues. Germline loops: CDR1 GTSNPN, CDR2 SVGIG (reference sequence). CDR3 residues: CAWRQSGANVLTF. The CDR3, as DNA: TGTGCCTGGAGGCAGTCTGGGGCCAACGTCCTGACTTTC.

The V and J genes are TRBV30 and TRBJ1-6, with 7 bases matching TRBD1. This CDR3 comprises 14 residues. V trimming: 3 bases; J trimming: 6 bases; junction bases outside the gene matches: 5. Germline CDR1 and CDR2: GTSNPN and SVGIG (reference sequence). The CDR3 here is CAWSKGQSNSPLHF. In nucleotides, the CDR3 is TGTGCCTGGAGCAAGGGACAGAGTAATTCACCCCTCCACTTT.

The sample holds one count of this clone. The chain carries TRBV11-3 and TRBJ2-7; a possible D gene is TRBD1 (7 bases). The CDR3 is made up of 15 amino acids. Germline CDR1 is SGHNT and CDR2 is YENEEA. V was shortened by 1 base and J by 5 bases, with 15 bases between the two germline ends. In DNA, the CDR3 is TGTGCCAGCAGCTTAGGGCAGGGGGAGGCCAACGAGCAGTACTTC. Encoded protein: CASSLGQGEANEQYF.

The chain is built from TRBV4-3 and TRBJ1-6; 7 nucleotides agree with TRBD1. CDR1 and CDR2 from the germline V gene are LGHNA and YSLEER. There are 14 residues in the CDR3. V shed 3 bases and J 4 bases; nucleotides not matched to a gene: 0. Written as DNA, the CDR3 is TGCGCCAGCAGCCAGGACAGGTATAATTCACCCCTCCACTTT. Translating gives CASSQDRYNSPLHF.

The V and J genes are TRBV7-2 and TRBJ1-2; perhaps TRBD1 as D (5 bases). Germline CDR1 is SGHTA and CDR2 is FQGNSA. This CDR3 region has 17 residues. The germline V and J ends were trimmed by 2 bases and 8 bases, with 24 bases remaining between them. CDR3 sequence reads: CASSLTLGSQGPGGYTF. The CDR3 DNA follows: TGTGCCAGCAGCTTAACTTTAGGTTCGCAGGGCCCAGGAGGCTACACCTTC.

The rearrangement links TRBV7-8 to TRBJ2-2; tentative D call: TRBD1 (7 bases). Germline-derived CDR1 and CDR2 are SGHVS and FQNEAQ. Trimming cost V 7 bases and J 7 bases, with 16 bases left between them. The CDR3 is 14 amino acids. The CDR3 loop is CASTIYRGGGELFF. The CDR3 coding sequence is TGTGCCAGCACCATATACAGGGGAGGCGGGGAGCTGTTTTTT.

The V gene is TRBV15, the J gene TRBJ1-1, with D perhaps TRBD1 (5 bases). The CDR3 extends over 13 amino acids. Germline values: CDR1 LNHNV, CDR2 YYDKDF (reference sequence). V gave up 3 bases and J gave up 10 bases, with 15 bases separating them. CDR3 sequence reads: CATSSYRAGGAFF. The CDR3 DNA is TGTGCCACCAGCAGCTACCGGGCCGGGGGAGCTTTCTTT.

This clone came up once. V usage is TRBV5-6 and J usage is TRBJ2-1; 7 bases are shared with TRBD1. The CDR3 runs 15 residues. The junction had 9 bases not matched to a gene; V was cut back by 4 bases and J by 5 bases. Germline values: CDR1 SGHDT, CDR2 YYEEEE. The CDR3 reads CASSRDRAYDNEQFF. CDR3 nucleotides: TGTGCCAGCAGCCGCGACAGGGCCTACGACAATGAGCAGTTCTTC.

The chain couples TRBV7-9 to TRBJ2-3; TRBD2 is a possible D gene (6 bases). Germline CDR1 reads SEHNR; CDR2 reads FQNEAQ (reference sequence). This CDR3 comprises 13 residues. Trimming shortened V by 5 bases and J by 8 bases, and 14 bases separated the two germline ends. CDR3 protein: CASSALNSGTQYF. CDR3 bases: TGTGCCAGCAGCGCCCTCAATAGCGGTACGCAGTATTTT.

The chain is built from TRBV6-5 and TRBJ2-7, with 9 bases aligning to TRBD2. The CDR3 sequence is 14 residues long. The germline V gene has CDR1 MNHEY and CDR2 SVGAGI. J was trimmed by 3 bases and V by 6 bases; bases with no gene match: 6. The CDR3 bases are TGTGCCAGCAGAGTGACTAGCGGCTACTACGAGCAGTACTTC. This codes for CASRVTSGYYEQYF.

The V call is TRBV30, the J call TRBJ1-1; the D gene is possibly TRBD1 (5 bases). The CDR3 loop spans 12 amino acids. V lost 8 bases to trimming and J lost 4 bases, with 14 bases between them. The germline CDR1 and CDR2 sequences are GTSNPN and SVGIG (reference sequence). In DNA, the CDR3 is TGTGCCGGGACGACCGGGGGCACTGAAGCTTTCTTT. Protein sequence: CAGTTGGTEAFF.

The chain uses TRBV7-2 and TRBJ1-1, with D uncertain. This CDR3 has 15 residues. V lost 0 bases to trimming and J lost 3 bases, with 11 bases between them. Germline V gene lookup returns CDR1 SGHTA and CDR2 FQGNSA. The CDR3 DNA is TGTGCCAGCAGCTTAGCTACAGCCCGGTACACTGAAGCTTTCTTT. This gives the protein CASSLATARYTEAFF. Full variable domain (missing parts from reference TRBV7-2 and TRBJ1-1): GAGVSQSPSNKVTEKGKDVELRCDPISGHTALYWYRQSLGQGLEFLIYFQGNSAPDKSGLPSDRFSAERTGGSVSTLTIQRTQQEDSAVYLCASSLATARYTEAFFGQGTRLTVV.

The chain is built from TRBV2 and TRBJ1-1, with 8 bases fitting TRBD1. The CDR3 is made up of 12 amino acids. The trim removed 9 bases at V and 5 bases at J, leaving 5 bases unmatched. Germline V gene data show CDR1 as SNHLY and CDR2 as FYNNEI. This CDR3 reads CASGQGGTEAFF. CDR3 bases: TGTGCCAGTGGACAGGGAGGGACTGAAGCTTTCTTT.

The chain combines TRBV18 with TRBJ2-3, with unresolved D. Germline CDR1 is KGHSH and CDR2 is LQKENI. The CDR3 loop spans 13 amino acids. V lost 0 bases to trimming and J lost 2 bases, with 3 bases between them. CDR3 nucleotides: TGTGCCAGCTCACCACCAGCCACAGATACGCAGTATTTT. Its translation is CASSPPATDTQYF.

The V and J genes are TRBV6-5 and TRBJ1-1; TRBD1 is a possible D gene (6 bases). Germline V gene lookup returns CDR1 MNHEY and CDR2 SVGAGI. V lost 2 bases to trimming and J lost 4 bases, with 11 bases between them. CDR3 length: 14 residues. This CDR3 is CASSYVQGTTEAFF. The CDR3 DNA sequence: TGTGCCAGCAGTTACGTTCAGGGGACCACTGAAGCTTTCTTT.

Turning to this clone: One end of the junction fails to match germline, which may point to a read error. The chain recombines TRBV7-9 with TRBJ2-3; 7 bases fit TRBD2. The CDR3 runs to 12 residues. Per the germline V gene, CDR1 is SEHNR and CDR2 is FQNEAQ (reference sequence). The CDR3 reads CSSSTDGGTQYF. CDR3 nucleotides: TGTTCCAGCAGCACTGACGGGGGGACGCAGTATTTT.